Reported below is one T cell receptor beta chain. Its specificity is unknown. The sample comes from a study of CD8+CD57+ T cells in acquired aplastic anemia. About the research overall: Sorted cells (CD4+ and CD8+) yielded DNA amounts that averaged around 3.1 ug. Findings of the study overall: With respect to CD8+ Simpson's diversity, patients and controls did not differ significantly.

It was patients with CD8+CD57+ cell expansion by flow cytometry who were chosen for sequencing. Profiling that covered TCR beta VDJ and CDR3 relied on genomic DNA as its template. MiXCR, run by TCRdb on the reads, gives a single entry per CDR3 protein. The sample has about 160,000 distinct CDR3 sequences; approximately 51% are singletons. With 6 bases clipped from V and 7 bases from J, the junction kept 6 bases outside the gene matches. The CDR3 spans 13 residues. Germline V gives CDR1 MNHEY, CDR2 SVGEGT. The sequenced sample was sorted CD4+, CD8+, or CD8+CD57+ T cells (not recorded which) from PBMCs. This clonotype was obtained from a human donor with aplastic anemia. The chain has TRBV6-2 or TRBV6-3 and TRBJ1-1, with 9 bases identical to TRBD1. This chain's CDR3 is CASRRETGGEAFF. As DNA, the CDR3 is TGTGCCAGCAGGCGGGAGACAGGGGGTGAAGCTTTCTTT.